These 22 T cell receptor beta chains were sequenced from one sample in a study of control samples from healthy donors and cancer patients. TCRdb keeps only in-frame clones here, not all; method: immunoSEQ multiplex PCR. Of 130,000 to 150,000 clones listed, 75% to 95% are singletons. The sequencing input was blood. These receptor sequences come from a man under 40 in good health.

The table lists this clone with a few counts. This chain links TRBV6-5 with TRBJ1-1; TRBD1 might be the D (5 bases). V shed 7 bases and J shed 8 bases, with 8 bases lying between them. CDR3 length: 10 amino acids. Germline CDR1 and CDR2: MNHEY and SVGAGI. The chain's CDR3 is CASIWGEAFF. The DNA of the CDR3 is TGTGCCAGCATCTGGGGGGAAGCTTTCTTT.

The V gene is TRBV6-1, the J gene TRBJ2-7; TRBD2 aligns across 9 bases. This CDR3 contains 19 residues. Germline CDR1 and CDR2: MNHNS and SASEGT. V trimming: 4 bases; J trimming: 4 bases; junction bases outside the gene matches: 20. DNA for the CDR3: TGTGCCAGCAGTGCGGAGAGGTTATTCGGGGCGGGGGGGCCGTACGAGCAGTACTTC. This encodes CASSAERLFGAGGPYEQYF.

This clone was recorded at least ten times. This rearrangement joins TRBV19 to TRBJ1-2, with D tentatively TRBD1 (6 bases). V was clipped by 3 bases and J by 8 bases, with 13 bases between them. This CDR3 spans 13 amino acids. Germline assignment: CDR1 LNHDA and CDR2 SQIVND (reference sequence). The CDR3 DNA reads as TGTGCCAGTAGTATCAGGGGACGAGGCGGCTACACCTTC. Protein: CASSIRGRGGYTF.

The V and J genes are TRBV14 and TRBJ2-7; 10 bases fit TRBD2. CDR1 and CDR2 (germline): SGHDN, FVKESK. Trimming removed 3 bases from V and 5 bases from J; junction bases left unmatched: 7. This CDR3 is built from 15 residues. The chain's CDR3 is CASSHQRGGRDEQYF. CDR3 DNA sequence: TGTGCCAGCAGCCATCAGCGGGGGGGCCGTGACGAGCAGTACTTC.

V gene TRBV6-5 combines with J gene TRBJ1-4; D unresolved. The germline CDR1 and CDR2 sequences are MNHEY and SVGAGI. This CDR3 spans 15 amino acids. V dropped 6 bases and J dropped 7 bases, with 18 bases sitting between them. The CDR3 region is CASSTLIGGIEKLFF. In DNA, the CDR3 is TGTGCCAGCAGCACTCTAATAGGAGGAATTGAAAAACTGTTTTTT.

The rearrangement uses TRBV7-3 and TRBJ2-2; D unclear. V lost 2 bases to trimming and J lost 6 bases, with 7 bases between them. CDR3 length: 13 amino acids. Per germline, CDR1 SGHTA and CDR2 FQGTGA. Here the CDR3 reads CASSLGSAGELFF. The CDR3 region has the DNA TGTGCCAGCAGCTTAGGTTCGGCCGGGGAGCTGTTTTTT.

V gene TRBV5-4 combines with J gene TRBJ2-5; D perhaps matches TRBD1 (6 bases). The CDR3 is 13 amino acids. Trimming left V 1 base short and J 7 bases short, with 11 bases between. CDR1 and CDR2 (germline): SGHNT, YYREEE (reference sequence). CDR3 amino acids: CASSLYRAGTQYF. The CDR3 region has the DNA TGTGCCAGCAGCTTGTACAGGGCAGGGACCCAGTACTTC.

The chain recombines TRBV7-6 with TRBJ2-2, with 13 nucleotides matching TRBD2. The CDR3 totals 16 residues. The germline CDR1 and CDR2 sequences are SGHVS and FNYEAQ. The trim removed 6 bases at V and 6 bases at J, leaving 7 bases unmatched. The chain's CDR3 is CASSPWTSGGSGELFF. CDR3 DNA: TGTGCCAGCAGTCCTTGGACTAGCGGGGGATCCGGGGAGCTGTTTTTT. Full variable domain (remainder filled in from reference TRBV7-6 and TRBJ2-2): GAGVSQSPRYKVTKRGQDVALRCDPISGHVSLYWYRQALGQGPEFLTYFNYEAQQDKSGLPNDRFSAERPEGSISTLTIQRTEQRDSAMYRCASSPWTSGGSGELFFGEGSRLTVL.

The chain uses TRBV7-8 and TRBJ2-3; D is possibly TRBD1 (6 bases). From germline, CDR1 is SGHVS and CDR2 FQNEAQ. This CDR3 comprises 13 residues. The V end was cut by 4 bases, the J end by 4 bases, with 9 bases between. CDR3 DNA: TGTGCCAGCAGCTATGGACAGTCAGATACGCAGTATTTT. It is translated as CASSYGQSDTQYF. Full variable domain (rest looked up from reference TRBV7-8 and TRBJ2-3): GAGVSQSPRYKVAKRGQDVALRCDPISGHVSLFWYQQALGQGPEFLTYFQNEAQLDKSGLPSDRFFAERPEGSVSTLKIQRTQQEDSAVYLCASSYGQSDTQYFGPGTRLTVL.

The chain is built from TRBV6-1 and TRBJ1-2; no definite D call. Trimming took 0 bases from V and 4 from J, leaving 9 bases between them. The CDR3 loop spans 14 amino acids. Looked up from germline, CDR1 is MNHNS and CDR2 is SASEGT. CDR3 residues: CASSEAQVFYGYTF. Here the CDR3 DNA reads TGTGCCAGCAGTGAAGCGCAGGTCTTCTATGGCTACACCTTC.

The chain links TRBV20-1 to TRBJ1-6, with D perhaps TRBD1 (5 bases). CDR1 is DFQATT, CDR2 SNEGSKA, per germline (reference sequence). Trimming stripped 3 bases from V and 8 bases from J, with 11 bases between. The CDR3 runs 13 residues. CDR3 loop: CSASRQGDSPLHF. The CDR3 DNA reads TGCAGTGCTAGTAGGCAGGGTGATTCACCCCTCCACTTT.

The genes are TRBV10-2 and TRBJ1-1, with TRBD1 matching over 7 bases. Germline assignment: CDR1 WSHSY and CDR2 SAAADI. This CDR3 comprises 13 residues. With V trimmed by 8 bases and J by 2 bases, 5 bases remained unmatched. CDR3 loop: CASSRGGNTEAFF. DNA of the CDR3: TGCGCCAGCTCCAGGGGGGGAAACACTGAAGCTTTCTTT.

Concerning this clone: A junction boundary mismatches the germline segment, possibly from a read error. The chain combines TRBV11-2 with TRBJ1-2; TRBD1 matches 7 bases. In germline, CDR1 is SGHAT, CDR2 FQNNGV. This CDR3 is built from 12 residues. The CDR3 DNA reads TGTGCCAGCAGCCCTACGTCGGACAGGACCCACTTC. This translates into CASSPTSDRTHF.

V gene TRBV6-6 combines with J gene TRBJ1-3; TRBD1 is a possible D gene (6 bases). Looked up from germline, CDR1 is MNHNY and CDR2 is SVGAGI (reference sequence). Trimming took 7 bases from V and 7 from J, leaving 14 bases between them. The CDR3 length is 13 residues. The CDR3 loop is CASTGQTANTIYF. The CDR3 DNA follows: TGTGCCAGCACCGGACAGACTGCGAACACCATATATTTT.

The rearrangement joins TRBV25-1 to TRBJ1-2; D not resolved. The CDR3 runs 14 residues. Germline lookup yields CDR1 MGHDK and CDR2 SYGVNS. With 6 bases removed from V and 7 bases from J, the gap between germline ends came to 18 bases. CDR3 in DNA: TGTGCCAGCAGGACCTTAATAAGAACGGGTGGCTACACCTTC. Amino acids: CASRTLIRTGGYTF.

This clone was observed a single time. The chain links TRBV29-1 to TRBJ2-2; the D gene is possibly TRBD1 (5 bases). V lost 7 bases, J lost 1 base, and 16 bases lay in between. There are 15 residues in the CDR3. Germline loops: CDR1 SQVTM, CDR2 ANQGSEA. CDR3 amino acids: CSAGVSGRNTGELFF. CDR3 nucleotides: TGCAGCGCTGGGGTGTCAGGGCGGAACACCGGGGAGCTGTTTTTT.

The gene calls are TRBV11-2 and TRBJ2-2; D might be TRBD1 (5 bases). This CDR3 contains 16 residues. The V and J ends lost 2 bases and 1 base respectively, with 11 bases between them. Germline values: CDR1 SGHAT, CDR2 FQNNGV. The CDR3 loop reads CASSLMGRRNTGELFF. In DNA form, the CDR3 reads TGTGCCAGCAGCTTAATGGGGCGGAGGAACACCGGGGAGCTGTTTTTT.

The chain recombines TRBV9 with TRBJ2-1, with D tentatively TRBD1 (6 bases). V was pared by 4 bases and J by 5 bases, with 16 bases between. This CDR3 contains 15 residues. Germline V CDR1 and CDR2: SGDLS, YYNGEE. CDR3 sequence (DNA): TGTGCCAGCAGCCTCTCCGGGACAACTAACAATGAGCAGTTCTTC. This sequence encodes CASSLSGTTNNEQFF.

DNA for the CDR3: TGTGCCAGCAGTCTATGGACTGGAAACACCATATATTTT. This codes for CASSLWTGNTIYF. The chain links TRBV12-3 or TRBV12-4 to TRBJ1-3; D gene unclear. This CDR3 comprises 13 residues. V was shortened by 5 bases and J by 2 bases, with 7 bases between the two germline ends.

The count of this clone is one. The chain is built from TRBV7-9 and TRBJ2-1, with 9 bases fitting TRBD1. Germline V CDR1 and CDR2: SEHNR, FQNEAQ (reference sequence). The length of the CDR3 is 16 residues. V trimming: 2 bases; J trimming: 3 bases; junction bases outside the gene matches: 5. This CDR3 is CASSLIRQGGYNEQFF. CDR3 DNA: TGTGCCAGCAGCTTAATTCGACAGGGGGGCTACAATGAGCAGTTCTTC. The full variable domain, with the rest looked up from reference TRBV7-9 and TRBJ2-1, is DTGVSQNPRHKITKRGQNVTFRCDPISEHNRLYWYRQTLGQGPEFLTYFQNEAQLEKSRLLSDRFSAERPKGSFSTLEIQRTEQGDSAMYLCASSLIRQGGYNEQFFGPGTRLTVL.

This rearrangement joins TRBV5-1 to TRBJ1-1, with D perhaps matching TRBD1 (6 bases). V lost 4 bases and J lost 7, with 14 bases in between. This CDR3 has 13 residues. Germline lookup yields CDR1 SGHRS and CDR2 YFSETQ. CDR3 nucleotide sequence: TGCGCCAGCAGCGTCCAGGGGCGGGATGAAGCTTTCTTT. This codes for CASSVQGRDEAFF.

Only one count was recorded for this clone. The gene calls are TRBV28 and TRBJ1-2, with D possibly TRBD1 on 5 matching bases. The V end lost 6 bases, the J end lost 2 bases, and 10 bases lay between the germline ends. Germline V gene sequence: CDR1 MDHEN, CDR2 SYDVKM. This CDR3 region has 13 residues. For the CDR3, the DNA is TGTGCCAGCAGGTGGCAGGGAAACTATGGCTACACCTTC. Translated, it gives CASRWQGNYGYTF.